This T cell receptor (beta chain) was identified in a study of blood T cell repertoires in COVID-19. Study overall: Samples taken during acute and convalescent COVID-19 were collected in the United States, Italy and Spain. The cDNA or gDNA used as material had been derived from T cells, B-cell-depleted T cells, or PBMCs.

Original methodology: Amplification of reference gene primers was used by the study to estimate nucleated cell counts. Measured with immunoSEQ multiplex PCR; TCRdb has only the in-frame clones, and not every one. That table supplies the V and J calls and clone size; D and trimming were determined from the DNA. The data contain fewer than 300,000 clones, approximately 89% of them singletons. This CDR3 comprises 14 residues. Germline trimming cut 6 bases from V and 8 bases from J; bases unmatched to any gene: 11. Germline V CDR1 and CDR2: KGHSH, LQKENI. A single count supports this clone. The sample taken for sequencing was peripheral blood. This TCR derives from a woman in her 30s with COVID-19, enrolled during active disease. The rearrangement links TRBV18 to TRBJ1-2; TRBD1 agrees at 8 bases. The CDR3: CASSLPTGVEGYTF. CDR3 in DNA: TGTGCCAGCTCCCTACCGACAGGGGTAGAAGGCTACACCTTC.